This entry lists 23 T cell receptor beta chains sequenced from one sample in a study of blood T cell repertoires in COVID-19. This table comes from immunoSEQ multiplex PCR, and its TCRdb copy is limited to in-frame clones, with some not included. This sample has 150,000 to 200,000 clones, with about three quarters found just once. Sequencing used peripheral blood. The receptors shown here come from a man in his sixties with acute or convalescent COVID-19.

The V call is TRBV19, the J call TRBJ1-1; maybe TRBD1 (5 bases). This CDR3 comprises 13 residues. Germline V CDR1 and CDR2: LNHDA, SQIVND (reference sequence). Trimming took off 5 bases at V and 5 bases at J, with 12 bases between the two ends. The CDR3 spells CASSSNRPTEAFF. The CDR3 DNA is TGTGCCAGTAGTTCGAACAGGCCAACTGAAGCTTTCTTT.

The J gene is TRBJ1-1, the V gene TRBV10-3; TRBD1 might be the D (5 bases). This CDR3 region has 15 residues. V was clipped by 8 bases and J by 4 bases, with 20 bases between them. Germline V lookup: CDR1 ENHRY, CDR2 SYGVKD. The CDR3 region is CAIRETETGGTEAFF. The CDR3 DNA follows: TGTGCCATCCGAGAGACAGAAACGGGGGGCACTGAAGCTTTCTTT.

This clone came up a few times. CDR3: CASSLEATDYEQYF. CDR3 nucleotide sequence: TGTGCCAGCAGCTTGGAGGCGACAGACTACGAGCAGTACTTC. This chain uses TRBV5-6 with TRBJ2-7; the D gene is possibly TRBD1 (5 bases). The V and J ends lost 0 bases and 3 bases respectively, with 10 bases between them. CDR1 SGHDT and CDR2 YYEEEE come from the germline V gene. The CDR3 runs to 14 residues.

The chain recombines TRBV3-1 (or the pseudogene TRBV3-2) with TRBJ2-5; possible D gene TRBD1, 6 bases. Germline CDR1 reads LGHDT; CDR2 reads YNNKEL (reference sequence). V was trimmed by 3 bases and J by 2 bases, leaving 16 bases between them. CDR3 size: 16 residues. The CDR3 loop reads CASSHPREDRQETQYF. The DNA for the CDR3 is TGTGCCAGCAGCCACCCCCGCGAGGACAGACAAGAGACCCAGTACTTC.

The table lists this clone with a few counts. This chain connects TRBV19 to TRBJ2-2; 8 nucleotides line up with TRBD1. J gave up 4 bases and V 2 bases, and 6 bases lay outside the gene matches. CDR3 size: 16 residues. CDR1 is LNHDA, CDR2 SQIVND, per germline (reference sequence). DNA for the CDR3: TGTGCCAGTAGTATAAGCGGTACAGGGGGCACCGGGGAGCTGTTTTTT. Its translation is CASSISGTGGTGELFF.

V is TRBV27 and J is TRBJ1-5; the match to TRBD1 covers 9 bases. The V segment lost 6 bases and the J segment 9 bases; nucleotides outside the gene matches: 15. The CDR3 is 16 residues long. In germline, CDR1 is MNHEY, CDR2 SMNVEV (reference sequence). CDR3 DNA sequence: TGTGCCAGCAGACCGAGGACAGGGGAAGCATTAGGGCCCCAGCATTTT. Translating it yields CASRPRTGEALGPQHF.

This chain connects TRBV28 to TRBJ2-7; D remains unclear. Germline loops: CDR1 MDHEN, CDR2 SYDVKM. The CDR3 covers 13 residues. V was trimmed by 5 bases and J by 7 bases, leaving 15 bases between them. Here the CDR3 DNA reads TGTGCCAGCAGTCGAAACAGATTAAGTGAGCAGTACTTC. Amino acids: CASSRNRLSEQYF.

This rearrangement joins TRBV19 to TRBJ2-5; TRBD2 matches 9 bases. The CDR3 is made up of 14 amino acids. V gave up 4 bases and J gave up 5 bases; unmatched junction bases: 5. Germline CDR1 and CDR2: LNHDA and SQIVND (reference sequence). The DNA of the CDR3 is TGTGCCAGTAGTAAAGCGGGGGGCGGGGAGACCCAGTACTTC. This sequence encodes CASSKAGGGETQYF.

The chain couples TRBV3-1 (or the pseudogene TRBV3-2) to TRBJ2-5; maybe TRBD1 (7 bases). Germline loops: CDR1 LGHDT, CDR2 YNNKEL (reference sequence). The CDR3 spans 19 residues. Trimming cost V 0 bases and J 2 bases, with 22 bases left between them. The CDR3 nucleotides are TGTGCCAGCAGCCAAGATCTGGGGTTTGGGCGGGACAGTCAAGAGACCCAGTACTTC. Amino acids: CASSQDLGFGRDSQETQYF.

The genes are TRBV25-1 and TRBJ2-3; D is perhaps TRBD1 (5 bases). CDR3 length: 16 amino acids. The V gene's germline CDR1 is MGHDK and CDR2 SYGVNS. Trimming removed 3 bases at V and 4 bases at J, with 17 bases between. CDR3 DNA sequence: TGTGCCAGCAGTGAGTTCGGCAGGGCAGGAGCAGATACGCAGTATTTT. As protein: CASSEFGRAGADTQYF.

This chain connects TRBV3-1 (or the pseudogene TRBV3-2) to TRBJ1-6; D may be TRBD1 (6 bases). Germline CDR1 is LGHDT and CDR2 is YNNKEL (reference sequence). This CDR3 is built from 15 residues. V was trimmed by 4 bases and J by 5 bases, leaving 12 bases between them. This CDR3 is CASSLLAGDNSPLHF. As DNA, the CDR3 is TGTGCCAGCAGCCTCCTGGCAGGGGATAATTCACCCCTCCACTTT.

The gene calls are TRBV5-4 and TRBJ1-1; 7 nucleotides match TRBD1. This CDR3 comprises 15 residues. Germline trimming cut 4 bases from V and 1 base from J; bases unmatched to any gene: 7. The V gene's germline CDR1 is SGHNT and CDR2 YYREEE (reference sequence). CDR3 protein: CASSPRQGRNTEAFF. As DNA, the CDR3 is TGTGCCAGCAGCCCTAGACAGGGAAGGAACACTGAAGCTTTCTTT. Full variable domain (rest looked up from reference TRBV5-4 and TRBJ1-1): ETGVTQSPTHLIKTRGQQVTLRCSSQSGHNTVSWYQQALGQGPQFIFQYYREEENGRGNFPPRFSGLQFPNYSSELNVNALELDDSALYLCASSPRQGRNTEAFFGQGTRLTVV.

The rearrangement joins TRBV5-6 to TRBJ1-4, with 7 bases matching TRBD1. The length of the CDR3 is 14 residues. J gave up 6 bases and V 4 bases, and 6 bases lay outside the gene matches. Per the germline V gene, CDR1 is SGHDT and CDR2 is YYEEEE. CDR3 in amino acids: CASSPTGYDEKLFF. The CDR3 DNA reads TGTGCCAGCAGCCCGACAGGGTACGATGAAAAACTGTTTTTT.

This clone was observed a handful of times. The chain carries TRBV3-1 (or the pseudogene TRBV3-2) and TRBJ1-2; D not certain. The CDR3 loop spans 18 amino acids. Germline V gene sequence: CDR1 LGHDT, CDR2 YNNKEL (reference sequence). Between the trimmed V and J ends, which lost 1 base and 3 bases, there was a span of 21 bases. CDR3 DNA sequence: TGTGCCAGCAGCCAAGGCGGGAAGGGCCAGGCCCGCTACTATGGCTACACCTTC. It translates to CASSQGGKGQARYYGYTF.

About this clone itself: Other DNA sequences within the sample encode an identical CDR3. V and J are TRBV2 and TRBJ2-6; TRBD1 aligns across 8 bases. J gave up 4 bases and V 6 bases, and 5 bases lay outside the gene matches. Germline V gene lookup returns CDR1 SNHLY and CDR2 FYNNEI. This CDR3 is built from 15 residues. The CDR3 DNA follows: TGTGCCAGCAGAGGACAGGGAAGCGGGGCCAACGTCCTGACTTTC. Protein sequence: CASRGQGSGANVLTF.

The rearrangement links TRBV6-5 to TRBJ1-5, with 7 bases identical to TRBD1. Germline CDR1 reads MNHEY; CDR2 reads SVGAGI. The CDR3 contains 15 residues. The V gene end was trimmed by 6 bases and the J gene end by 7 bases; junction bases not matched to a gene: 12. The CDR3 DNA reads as TGTGCCAGCAGACCCAACAGGGGTGAGGGACAGCCCCAGCATTTT. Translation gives CASRPNRGEGQPQHF.

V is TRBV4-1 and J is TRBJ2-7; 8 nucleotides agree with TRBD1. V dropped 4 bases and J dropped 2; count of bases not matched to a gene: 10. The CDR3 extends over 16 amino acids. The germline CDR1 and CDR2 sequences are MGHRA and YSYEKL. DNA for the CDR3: TGCGCCAGCAGCCCCCGCGCCGGACAGGGAACCTACGAGCAGTACTTC. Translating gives CASSPRAGQGTYEQYF.

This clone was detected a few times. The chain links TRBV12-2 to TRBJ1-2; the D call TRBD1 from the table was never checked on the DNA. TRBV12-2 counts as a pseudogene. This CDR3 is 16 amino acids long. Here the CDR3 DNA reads TGTGCAAGTCGCTTAATTGGCACAGCTCAAAGCTATGGCTACACCTTC. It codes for CASRLIGTAQSYGYTF.

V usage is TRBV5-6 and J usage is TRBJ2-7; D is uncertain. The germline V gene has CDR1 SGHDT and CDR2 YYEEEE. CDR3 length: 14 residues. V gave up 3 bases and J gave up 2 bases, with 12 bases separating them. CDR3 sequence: CASSSFTETYEQYF. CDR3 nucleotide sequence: TGTGCCAGCAGCTCCTTTACAGAGACCTACGAGCAGTACTTC.

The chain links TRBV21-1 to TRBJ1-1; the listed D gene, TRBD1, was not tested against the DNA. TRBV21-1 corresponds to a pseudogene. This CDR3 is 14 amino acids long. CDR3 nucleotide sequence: TGTGCCAGCAGCGGGGGACAGCTGAACACTGAAGCTTTCTTT. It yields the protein CASSGGQLNTEAFF.

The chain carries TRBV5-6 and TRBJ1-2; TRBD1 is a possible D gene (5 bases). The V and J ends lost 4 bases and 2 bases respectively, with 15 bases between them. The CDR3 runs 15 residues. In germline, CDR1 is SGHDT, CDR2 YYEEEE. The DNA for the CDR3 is TGTGCCAGCAGCCGGGACTTGGGCACGAACTATGGCTACACCTTC. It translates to CASSRDLGTNYGYTF. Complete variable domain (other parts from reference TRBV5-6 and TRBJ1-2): DAGVTQSPTHLIKTRGQQVTLRCSPKSGHDTVSWYQQALGQGPQFIFQYYEEEERQRGNFPDRFSGHQFPNYSSELNVNALLLGDSALYLCASSRDLGTNYGYTFGSGTRLTVV.

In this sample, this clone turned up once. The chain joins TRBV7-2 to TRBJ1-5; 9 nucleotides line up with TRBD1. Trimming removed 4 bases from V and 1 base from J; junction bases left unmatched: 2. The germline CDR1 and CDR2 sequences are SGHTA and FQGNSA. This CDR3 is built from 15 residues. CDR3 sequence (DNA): TGTGCCAGCAGCTCGACAGGGGGAAGCAATCAGCCCCAGCATTTT. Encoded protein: CASSSTGGSNQPQHF. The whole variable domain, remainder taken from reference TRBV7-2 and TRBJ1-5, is GAGVSQSPSNKVTEKGKDVELRCDPISGHTALYWYRQSLGQGLEFLIYFQGNSAPDKSGLPSDRFSAERTGGSVSTLTIQRTQQEDSAVYLCASSSTGGSNQPQHFGDGTRLSIL.

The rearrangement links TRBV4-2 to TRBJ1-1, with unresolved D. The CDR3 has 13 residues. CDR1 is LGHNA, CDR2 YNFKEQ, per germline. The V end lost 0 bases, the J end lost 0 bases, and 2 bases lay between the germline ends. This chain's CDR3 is CASSQDMNTEAFF. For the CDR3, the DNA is TGTGCCAGCAGCCAAGATATGAACACTGAAGCTTTCTTT.